These T cell receptor beta chains were read from a single sample in a study of CD8+ T cells in alopecia areata. Libraries were prepared by immunoSEQ multiplex PCR; TCRdb keeps only in-frame clonotypes and omits some of them. The sample comprises 200,000 to 250,000 clones, approximately 70% of which are singletons, and more than 1% rests with the top ten. Specimen: CD4+ T cells sorted from blood, collected around week 44, from a patient treated with tofacitinib. These TCRs come from a human donor with alopecia areata. CDR3s include the opening cysteine and the closing phenylalanine or tryptophan. A D gene is named only where the DNA matches it firmly. Where a row states a size, it is once, few, many or the class of an expanded clone; other rows omit it.

cdr3_nt: TGTGCCAGCAGCCCGAGGGACATTCAGTACTTC
cdr3_aa: CASSPRDIQYF
clone_size: medium-sized
j_call: TRBJ2-4
v_call: TRBV7-2
d_call: -

cdr3_nt: TGTGCCAGCAGCCCCCAGGGGGCCCGCACAGATACGCAGTATTTT
cdr3_aa: CASSPQGARTDTQYF
clone_size: -
j_call: TRBJ2-3
v_call: TRBV7-2
d_call: TRBD1

cdr3_nt: TGTGCCAGCAGTTCCTCGGGGCCGGTGAGCAATCAGCCCCAGCATTTT
cdr3_aa: CASSSSGPVSNQPQHF
clone_size: -
j_call: TRBJ1-5
v_call: TRBV5-6
d_call: -

cdr3_nt: TGTGCCAGCAGTGAATCGGGTGCAGGGTCGGACGAGCAGTACTTC
cdr3_aa: CASSESGAGSDEQYF
clone_size: -
j_call: TRBJ2-7
v_call: TRBV25-1
d_call: -

cdr3_nt: TGTGCCAGCAGCCAGGACGAAAATTCACCCCTCCACTTT
cdr3_aa: CASSQDENSPLHF
clone_size: -
j_call: TRBJ1-6
v_call: TRBV5-6
d_call: -

cdr3_nt: TGCAGCGTGCTACAGGGAGGGGTCTACAATGAGCAGTTCTTC
cdr3_aa: CSVLQGGVYNEQFF
clone_size: -
j_call: TRBJ2-1
v_call: TRBV29-1
d_call: -

cdr3_nt: TGTGCCAGCAGCTTAGAAGGAGGTGAAGCTTTCTTT
cdr3_aa: CASSLEGGEAFF
clone_size: -
j_call: TRBJ1-1
v_call: TRBV11-3
d_call: -

cdr3_nt: TGTGCTAGTGGTTTTTTTGAGTTTGAAGCTTTCTTT
cdr3_aa: CASGFFEFEAFF
clone_size: -
j_call: TRBJ1-1
v_call: TRBV12-5
d_call: -

cdr3_nt: TGTGCCAGCAGCTTAGGTCTAGCGGGGGGGCTAACCAATGAGCAGTTCTTC
cdr3_aa: CASSLGLAGGLTNEQFF
clone_size: few
j_call: TRBJ2-1
v_call: TRBV7-2
d_call: TRBD2

cdr3_nt: TGTGCCTGGAGAGAACCAAACTATGGCTACACCTTC
cdr3_aa: CAWREPNYGYTF
clone_size: -
j_call: TRBJ1-2
v_call: TRBV30
d_call: -

cdr3_nt: TGTGCCTGGAGTGTAAGACGGGTAACAGATACGCAGTATTTT
cdr3_aa: CAWSVRRVTDTQYF
clone_size: -
j_call: TRBJ2-3
v_call: TRBV30
d_call: -

cdr3_nt: TGCGCCAGCAGCTGGGGACAGAACACTGAAGCTTTCTTT
cdr3_aa: CASSWGQNTEAFF
clone_size: -
j_call: TRBJ1-1
v_call: TRBV5-1
d_call: -

cdr3_nt: TGTGCCAGCAGTTTGGGAGACCTAGCCAAAAACATTCAGTACTTC
cdr3_aa: CASSLGDLAKNIQYF
clone_size: -
j_call: TRBJ2-4
v_call: TRBV28
d_call: -

cdr3_nt: TGCAGCGTTCGGGACAGCACCAATCAGCCCCAGCATTTT
cdr3_aa: CSVRDSTNQPQHF
clone_size: -
j_call: TRBJ1-5
v_call: TRBV29-1
d_call: TRBD1